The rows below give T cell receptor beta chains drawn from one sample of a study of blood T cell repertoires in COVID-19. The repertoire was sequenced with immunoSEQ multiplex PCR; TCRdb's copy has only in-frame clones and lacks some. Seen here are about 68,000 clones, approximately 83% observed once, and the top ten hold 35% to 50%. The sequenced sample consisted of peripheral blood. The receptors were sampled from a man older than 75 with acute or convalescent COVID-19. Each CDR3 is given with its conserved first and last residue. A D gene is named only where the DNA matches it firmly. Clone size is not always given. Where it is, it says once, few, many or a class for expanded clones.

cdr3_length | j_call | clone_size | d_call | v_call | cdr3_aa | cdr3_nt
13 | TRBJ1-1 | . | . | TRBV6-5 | CASRLAGGTEAFF | TGTGCCAGCCGCCTGGCAGGTGGCACTGAAGCTTTCTTT
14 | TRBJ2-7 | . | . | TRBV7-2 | CASSLTGVSVQQYF | TGTGCCAGCAGCCTAACGGGAGTCAGTGTTCAGCAGTACTTC
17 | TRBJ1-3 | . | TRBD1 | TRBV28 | CASSQTGDRGFGNTIYF | TGTGCCAGCAGCCAGACAGGGGACAGGGGCTTCGGAAACACCATATATTTT
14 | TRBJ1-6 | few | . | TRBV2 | CASSGDSYYSPLHF | TGTGCCAGCAGCGGAGACAGCTACTATTCACCCCTCCACTTT
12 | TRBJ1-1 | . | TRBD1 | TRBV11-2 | CASSFGQGEAFF | TGTGCCAGCAGCTTTGGACAGGGTGAAGCTTTCTTT
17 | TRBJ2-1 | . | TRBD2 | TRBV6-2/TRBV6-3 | CASSPPPGTSGRNEQFF | TGTGCCAGCAGTCCCCCCCCCGGGACTAGCGGGCGCAATGAGCAGTTCTTC
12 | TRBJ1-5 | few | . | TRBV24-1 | CATTAGNQPQHF | TGTGCCACCACGGCAGGGAATCAGCCCCAGCATTTT
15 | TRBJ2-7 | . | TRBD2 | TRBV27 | CASSPRGGKSYEQYF | TGTGCCAGCAGTCCCCGGGGGGGCAAGTCCTACGAGCAGTACTTC
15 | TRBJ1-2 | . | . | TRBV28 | CASSVPRGGRDGYTF | TGTGCCAGCAGTGTCCCTCGCGGGGGGCGAGATGGCTACACCTTC
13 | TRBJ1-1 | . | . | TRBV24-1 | CATSDEGNTEAFF | TGTGCCACCAGTGATGAGGGGAACACTGAAGCTTTCTTT
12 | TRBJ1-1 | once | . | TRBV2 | CASSAVHTEAFF | TGTGCCAGCAGTGCTGTCCACACTGAAGCTTTCTTT
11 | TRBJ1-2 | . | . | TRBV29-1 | CSAEEGGGYTF | TGCAGCGCGGAGGAGGGAGGTGGCTACACCTTC
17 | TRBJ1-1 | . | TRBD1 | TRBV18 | CASSPPGTGGLGTEAFF | TGTGCCAGCTCACCACCCGGGACAGGGGGCTTAGGCACTGAAGCTTTCTTT
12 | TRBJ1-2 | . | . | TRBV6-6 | CASSYGSSGYTF | TGTGCCAGCAGTTACGGTTCTAGTGGCTACACCTTC
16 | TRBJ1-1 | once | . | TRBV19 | CASSIPPGQRNTEAFF | TGTGCCAGTAGTATCCCACCGGGACAAAGGAACACTGAAGCTTTCTTT
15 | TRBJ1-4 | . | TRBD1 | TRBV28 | CASSLWTGLVEKLFF | TGTGCCAGCAGTTTGTGGACAGGGCTAGTTGAAAAACTGTTTTTT
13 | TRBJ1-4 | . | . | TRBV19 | CASSRGGEEKLFF | TGTGCCAGTAGTAGGGGGGGAGAGGAAAAACTGTTTTTT
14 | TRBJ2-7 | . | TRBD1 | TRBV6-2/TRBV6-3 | CASSWDRGRNEQYF | TGTGCCAGCAGTTGGGACAGGGGGCGCAACGAGCAGTACTTC
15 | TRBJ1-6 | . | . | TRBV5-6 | CASSPAGGANSPLHF | TGTGCCAGCAGCCCGGCGGGGGGGGCTAATTCACCCCTCCACTTT
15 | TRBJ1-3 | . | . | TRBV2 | CASSETGHSGNTIYF | TGTGCCAGCAGTGAAACGGGACACTCTGGAAACACCATATATTTT
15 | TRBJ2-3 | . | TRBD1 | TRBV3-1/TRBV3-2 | CASSETGFGTDTQYF | TGTGCCAGCAGCGAGACAGGGTTTGGAACAGATACGCAGTATTTT
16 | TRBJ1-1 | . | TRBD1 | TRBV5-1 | CASSLEGQGPWTEAFF | TGCGCCAGCAGCTTGGAGGGACAGGGGCCGTGGACTGAAGCTTTCTTT
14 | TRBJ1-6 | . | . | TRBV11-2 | CASSLRASNSPLHF | TGTGCCAGCAGCTTAAGAGCGAGTAATTCACCCCTCCACTTT
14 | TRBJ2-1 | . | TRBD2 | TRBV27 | CASRHGTSGNEQFF | TGTGCCAGCAGACACGGGACTAGCGGCAATGAGCAGTTCTTC
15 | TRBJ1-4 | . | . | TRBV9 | CASSIRGASNEKLFF | TGTGCCAGCAGCATACGGGGGGCATCTAATGAAAAACTGTTTTTT
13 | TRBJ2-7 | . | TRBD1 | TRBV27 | CASSLTGSYEQYF | TGTGCCAGCAGCCTGACAGGGTCCTACGAGCAGTACTTC
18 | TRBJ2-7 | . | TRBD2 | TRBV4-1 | CASSRSIQLAGGAYEQYF | TGCGCCAGCAGCCGCTCCATTCAACTAGCGGGAGGAGCTTACGAGCAGTACTTC
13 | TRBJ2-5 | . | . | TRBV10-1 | CASSESGVETQYF | TGCGCCAGCAGTGAGTCAGGGGTCGAGACCCAGTACTTC
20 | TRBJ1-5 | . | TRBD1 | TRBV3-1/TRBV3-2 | CASSPKRGRDRGQGNQPQHF | TGTGCCAGCAGCCCGAAACGGGGGAGAGACAGGGGGCAGGGCAATCAGCCCCAGCATTTT
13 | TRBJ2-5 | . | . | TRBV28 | CASSPALQGGQYF | TGTGCCAGCAGTCCGGCCCTGCAGGGCGGCCAGTACTTC
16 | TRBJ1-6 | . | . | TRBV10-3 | CAISFEGVINNSPLHF | TGTGCCATCAGCTTCGAAGGGGTTATCAATAATTCACCCCTCCACTTT
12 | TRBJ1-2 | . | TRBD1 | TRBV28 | CASTYNRGSYTF | TGTGCCAGCACTTACAACAGGGGAAGCTACACCTTC
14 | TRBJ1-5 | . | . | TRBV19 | CASSISVSNQPQHF | TGTGCCAGTAGTATCAGCGTTAGCAATCAGCCCCAGCATTTT
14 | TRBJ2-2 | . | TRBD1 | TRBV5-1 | CASSLTGGTGELFF | TGCGCCAGCAGCTTGACAGGGGGTACCGGGGAGCTGTTTTTT
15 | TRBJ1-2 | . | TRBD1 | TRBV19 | CASSLPGQLNYGYTF | TGTGCCAGTAGTTTGCCGGGACAGCTTAACTATGGCTACACCTTC
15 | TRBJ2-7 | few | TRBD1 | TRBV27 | CASSSPTTGAYEQYF | TGTGCCAGCAGTTCCCCGACGACAGGGGCATACGAGCAGTACTTC
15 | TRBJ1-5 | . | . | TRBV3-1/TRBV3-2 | CASSPAGTSNQPQHF | TGTGCCAGCAGCCCAGCCGGGACAAGCAATCAGCCCCAGCATTTT
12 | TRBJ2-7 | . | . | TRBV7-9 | CASSETRAGAYF | TGTGCCAGCAGCGAGACCAGGGCGGGGGCGTACTTC
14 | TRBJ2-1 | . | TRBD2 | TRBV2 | CASTGGPVYNEQFF | TGTGCCAGCACGGGAGGGCCGGTTTACAATGAGCAGTTCTTC
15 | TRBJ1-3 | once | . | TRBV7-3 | CASSPTPASGNTIYF | TGTGCCAGCAGCCCAACACCCGCCTCTGGAAACACCATATATTTT
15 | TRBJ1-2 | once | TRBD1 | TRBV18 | CASSPGTGVNYGYTF | TGTGCCAGCTCACCAGGGACAGGTGTAAACTATGGCTACACCTTC
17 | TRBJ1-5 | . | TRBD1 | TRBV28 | CASRSNTGTGLNQPQHF | TGTGCCAGCAGATCCAATACCGGGACAGGTTTAAATCAGCCCCAGCATTTT
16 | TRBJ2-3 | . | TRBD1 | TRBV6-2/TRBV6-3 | CASSQLRDSRTDTQYF | TGTGCCAGCAGTCAACTCCGGGACAGCCGCACAGATACGCAGTATTTT
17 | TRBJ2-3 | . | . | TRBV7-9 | CASSPRAGTGSTDTQYF | TGTGCCAGCAGCCCTAGGGCGGGGACGGGATCCACAGATACGCAGTATTTT
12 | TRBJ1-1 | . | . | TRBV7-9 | CASSSGGGDAFF | TGTGCCAGCAGTTCCGGGGGAGGGGACGCTTTCTTT
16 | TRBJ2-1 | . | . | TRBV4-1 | CASSRQGAGVINEQFF | TGCGCCAGCAGCCGTCAGGGGGCGGGGGTTATCAATGAGCAGTTCTTC
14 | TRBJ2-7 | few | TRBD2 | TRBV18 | CASSLAGGPYEQYF | TGTGCCAGCTCACTAGCGGGGGGGCCTTACGAGCAGTACTTC
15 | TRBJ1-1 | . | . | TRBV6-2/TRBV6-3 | CASSTSYHRDTEAFF | TGTGCCAGCAGTACTTCATACCACCGCGACACTGAAGCTTTCTTT
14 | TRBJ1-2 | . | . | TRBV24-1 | CATSDRRAGAGYTF | TGTGCCACCAGTGACCGGCGGGCAGGGGCCGGCTACACCTTC